The 11 T cell receptor beta chains in this list originate from one sample, sequenced in a study of T-cell reconstitution after alpha-beta-depleted transplantation in children. Unique molecular identifiers tagged the TCRbeta library. TCRdb re-derived calls from the PCR reads in MiXCR, one entry per CDR3 protein. The repertoire holds some 640,000 distinct CDR3 sequences, with 16% as singletons. The sequencing here drew on PBMCs from the stem cell graft donor, taken from the stem cell graft. These receptors were obtained from a human donor who donated a stem cell graft to a child with acute myeloid leukemia.

This clonotype occurred many times. The chain has TRBV20-1 and TRBJ1-1; the D gene is possibly TRBD1 (5 bases). Germline CDR1 DFQATT, CDR2 SNEGSKA (reference sequence). This CDR3 is 15 amino acids long. V was clipped by 7 bases and J by 3 bases, with 21 bases between them. Here the CDR3 DNA reads TGCAGTGTCGGGGCAGGAGGAACAAAACACACTGAAGCTTTCTTT. It translates to CSVGAGGTKHTEAFF.

This clonotype showed up just a few times. This sequence joins TRBV20-1 and TRBJ2-5; 7 bases align to TRBD1. Per the germline V gene, CDR1 is DFQATT and CDR2 is SNEGSKA (reference sequence). This CDR3 is 14 amino acids long. With V trimmed by 3 bases and J by 5 bases, 9 bases remained unmatched. CDR3 nucleotides: TGCAGTGCTAGGAACTTGCAGGGGGAGGAGACCCAGTACTTC. Protein: CSARNLQGEETQYF.

This clonotype was counted only a few times. This chain connects TRBV7-9 to TRBJ2-1; 9 bases are shared with TRBD2. Trimming cost V 4 bases and J 8 bases; bases outside gene matches: 3. Germline CDR1 is SEHNR and CDR2 is FQNEAQ (reference sequence). This CDR3 is 13 amino acids long. CDR3 nucleotide sequence: TGTGCCAGCAGCTCGGGACTAGCCTATGAGCAGTTCTTC. Amino acids: CASSSGLAYEQFF.

This clonotype came up many times. The CDR3 region is CASNGQNYGYTF. CDR3 nucleotide sequence: TGTGCCAGCAATGGGCAGAACTATGGCTACACCTTC. The genes are TRBV7-9 and TRBJ1-2; D gene uncertain. This CDR3 has 12 amino acids. Germline V CDR1 and CDR2: SEHNR, FQNEAQ (reference sequence). Trimming stripped 7 bases from V and 2 bases from J, with 8 bases between. Variable domain in full (rest from reference TRBV7-9 and TRBJ1-2): DTGVSQNPRHKITKRGQNVTFRCDPISEHNRLYWYRQTLGQGPEFLTYFQNEAQLEKSRLLSDRFSAERPKGSFSTLEIQRTEQGDSAMYLCASNGQNYGYTFGSGTRLTVV.

This clonotype was detected ten times or more. The chain recombines TRBV20-1 with TRBJ2-3, with 8 nucleotides matching TRBD1. CDR1 and CDR2 (germline): DFQATT, SNEGSKA (reference sequence). V shed 3 bases and J 6 bases; nucleotides not matched to a gene: 8. This CDR3 has 14 amino acids. CDR3 sequence: CSASSQGAADTQYF. CDR3 nucleotide sequence: TGCAGTGCTAGCAGCCAGGGGGCTGCTGATACGCAGTATTTT.

There are many counts of this clonotype. V is TRBV5-5 and J is TRBJ2-7; TRBD1 aligns across 10 bases. The CDR3 length is 15 residues. V was pared by 0 bases and J by 7 bases, with 7 bases of the junction left unmatched. The germline CDR1 and CDR2 sequences are SGHKS and YYEKEE (reference sequence). DNA of the CDR3: TGTGCCAGCAGCTTGGACGGGACAGGGGTTCGGGAGCAGTACGTC. It codes for CASSLDGTGVREQYV.

This clonotype occurred many times. The chain uses TRBV5-5 and TRBJ2-2; maybe TRBD2 (6 bases). CDR3 size: 17 residues. V shed 6 bases and J shed 3 bases, with 21 bases lying between them. Germline loops: CDR1 SGHKS, CDR2 YYEKEE (reference sequence). In DNA form, the CDR3 reads TGTGCCAGCATGAAGTTTTACGGGGGAGGAGACACCGGGGAGCTGTTTTTT. This translates into CASMKFYGGGDTGELFF.

The chain combines TRBV9 with TRBJ1-1; weak D call: TRBD1 (5 bases). The V end lost 1 base, the J end lost 5 bases, and 12 bases lay between the germline ends. This CDR3 has 14 amino acids. CDR1 and CDR2 (germline): SGDLS, YYNGEE. The CDR3 spells CASSVSGGRTEAFF. The CDR3 nucleotides are TGTGCCAGCAGCGTATCCGGGGGTAGAACTGAAGCTTTCTTT.

This clonotype came up a few times. This chain uses TRBV20-1 with TRBJ1-4, with 9 bases matching TRBD1. Unmatched junction bases numbered 10, after V lost 3 bases and J lost 5 bases. CDR1 and CDR2 (germline): DFQATT, SNEGSKA (reference sequence). CDR3 length equals 16 residues. The CDR3 DNA sequence: TGCAGTGCTAGGGCGGGACAGGGCCCAGAGAATGAAAAACTGTTTTTT. It codes for CSARAGQGPENEKLFF.

The chain employs TRBV20-1 and TRBJ2-5; a possible D gene is TRBD2 (6 bases). CDR3 length: 15 residues. CDR1 DFQATT and CDR2 SNEGSKA come from the germline V gene (reference sequence). Trimming cost V 1 base and J 5 bases, with 17 bases left between them. The CDR3: CSARALAGPGETQYF. CDR3 sequence (DNA): TGCAGTGCTAGAGCCCTGGCGGGGCCGGGCGAGACCCAGTACTTC.

This clonotype was seen at least ten times. This rearrangement joins TRBV5-1 to TRBJ1-2; D uncertain. This CDR3 contains 15 residues. Germline assignment: CDR1 SGHRS and CDR2 YFSETQ. V was clipped by 0 bases and J by 2 bases, with 11 bases between them. The CDR3 coding sequence is TGCGCCAGCAGCTTGGACCTGGATCGAAACTATGGCTACACCTTC. Translating gives CASSLDLDRNYGYTF.